This TCR beta chain was recovered during a study of T cell responses to AZD1222 COVID-19 vaccine (dated by TCRdb to the early 2020s). Notes on the research overall: TCR sequencing was performed for approximately 240 trial participants, of whom 200 to 210 were given two doses of AZD1222 and approximately 25 were given two doses of MenACWY control vaccine. Enrollment into the trials was organized by age into subgroups of 18-55, 56-69 and 70-plus years, and those subgroups contained about 160, 30 and 59 TCR-sequenced participants, respectively.

V was cut back by 0 bases and J by 1 base, leaving a gap of 8 bases between them. The CDR3 contains 14 residues, cysteine and phenylalanine counted. CDR3 DNA is the only sequence kept; it has 42 bases, read in frame from the first base. CDR1 and CDR2, looked up from the germline V gene, are SGDLS and YYNGEE. Reading the label with the study, this specimen's time point is: about 28 days (+/-7) after the second vaccine dose. Because spike-specific TCR depth and breadth did not differ between the two schedules, AZD1222 recipients who got a second dose at roughly 4 weeks were pooled with those who got a second dose at roughly 12 weeks. Vaccinee samples came from UK trials COV001 and COV002, including a single-blind randomized controlled phase 2/3 trial of AZD1222 (ChAdOx1 nCoV-19) in healthy adults. Trial participant PBMC samples were collected at day 0 and day 28 after the second dose for TCRbeta chain sequencing.

Results the study describes overall, beyond this receptor: In the small 56-69-year group, the increase in depth fell short of significance, most likely because of low power. Because no samples from the day 14 peak response were available, repertoires could be characterized only after the peak T cell response. Conclusions about previously exposed vaccinees are limited because only six or seven AZD1222 recipients were SARS-CoV-2 seropositive at baseline. Participants were mostly white British and included more females than males, and it was suggested by the authors that clonal diversity may have been underestimated. After two AZD1222 doses, spike-specific TCR breadth and depth were significantly higher than at day 0 and than in MenACWY recipients. Nearly half of unique spike-specific TCRs reportedly recognized epitopes outside regions mutated in the B.1.351 and B.1.1.7 variants. Vaccine-associated CD4 TCRs spanned the whole spike protein, with dominant responses in regions 160-218 and 743-854.

Regarding this clone: The antigen this receptor binds is unknown. No base quality information exists; no much larger clone differs at one position.

The CDR3 regions of human TCRbeta chains were analyzed by immunosequencing. On the authors' methods: Repertoire TCRs were checked for matches against a reference library of SARS-CoV-2-specific TCRs that had been generated using the MIRA antigen-specificity platform. Breadth was defined as the fraction of unique TCRs that were SARS-CoV-2-associated, and depth was defined as the fraction of total T cells that were SARS-CoV-2-associated. Each spike-specific TCR was assigned to its reactive spike region and to a CD4 or CD8 class using the MIRA data. Log10-transformed breadth and depth values were compared by one-way ANOVA with Sidak's multiple comparisons tests. Entries here come from immuneACCESS through TCRdb and include only in-frame sequences with V and J called. Some clones fail to appear in such tables; in the studies checked, an unresolved V gene covers under half of the shortfall, and the cause of the remainder is unknown. That table furnishes V, J and clone size, whereas the DNA furnished D and trimming. The sample records under 150,000 clones, 70% to 90% of which are singletons. Jointly, the top ten make up about 9.9% of the sample.

This sample comprised peripheral blood, obtained 28 days after the second AZD1222 dose. The sequence derives from an adult who received the AZD1222 COVID-19 vaccine. This chain joins TRBV9 to TRBJ2-7, with the D gene too uncertain to name. The DNA sequence is TGTGCCAGCAGCGTAGCCGAAGTGTCCTACGAGCAGTACTTC. This gives the protein CASSVAEVSYEQYF.